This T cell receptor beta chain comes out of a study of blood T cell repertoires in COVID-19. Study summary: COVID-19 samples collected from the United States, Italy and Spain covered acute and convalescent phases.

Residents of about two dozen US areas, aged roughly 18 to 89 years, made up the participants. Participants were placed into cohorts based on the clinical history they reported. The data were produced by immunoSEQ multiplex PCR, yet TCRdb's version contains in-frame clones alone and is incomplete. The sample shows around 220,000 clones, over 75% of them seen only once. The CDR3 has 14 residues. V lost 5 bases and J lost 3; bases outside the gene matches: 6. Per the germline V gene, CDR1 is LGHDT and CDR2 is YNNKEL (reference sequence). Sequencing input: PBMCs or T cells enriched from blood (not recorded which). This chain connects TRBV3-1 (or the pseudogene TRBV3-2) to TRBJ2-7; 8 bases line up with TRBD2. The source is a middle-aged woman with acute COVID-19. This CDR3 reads CASSVSGGHYEQYF. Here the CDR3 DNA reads TGTGCCAGCAGCGTGAGCGGGGGTCACTACGAGCAGTACTTC.